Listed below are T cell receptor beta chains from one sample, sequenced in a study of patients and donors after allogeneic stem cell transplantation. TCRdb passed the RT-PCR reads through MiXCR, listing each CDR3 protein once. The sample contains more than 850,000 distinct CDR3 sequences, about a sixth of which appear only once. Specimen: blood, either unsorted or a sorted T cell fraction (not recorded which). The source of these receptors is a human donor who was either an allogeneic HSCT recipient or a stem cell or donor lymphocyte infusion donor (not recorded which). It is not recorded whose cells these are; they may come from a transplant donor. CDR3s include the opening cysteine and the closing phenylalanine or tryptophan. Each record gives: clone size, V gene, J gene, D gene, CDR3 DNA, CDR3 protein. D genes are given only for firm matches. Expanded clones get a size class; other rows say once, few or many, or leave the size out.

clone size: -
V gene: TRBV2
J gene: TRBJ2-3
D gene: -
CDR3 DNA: TGTGCCAGCATATCAGGCCGACTCGTCACAGATACGCAGTATTTT
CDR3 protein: CASISGRLVTDTQYF

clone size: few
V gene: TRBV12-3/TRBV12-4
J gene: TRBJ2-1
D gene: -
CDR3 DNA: TGTGCCAGCAGTTTGGTTAGGGGGGCAGAGGAGCAGTTCTTC
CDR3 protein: CASSLVRGAEEQFF

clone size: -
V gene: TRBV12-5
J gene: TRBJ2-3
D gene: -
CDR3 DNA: TGTGCTAGTGGTTTGAGTGATCGGGAGTGGGATACGCAGTATTTT
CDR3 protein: CASGLSDREWDTQYF

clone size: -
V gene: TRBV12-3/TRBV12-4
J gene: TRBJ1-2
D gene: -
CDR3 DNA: TGTGCCAGCAGTTTTAATTACTATGGCTACACCTTC
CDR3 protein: CASSFNYYGYTF

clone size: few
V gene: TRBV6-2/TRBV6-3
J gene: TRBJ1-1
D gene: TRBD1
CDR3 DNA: TGTGCCAGTGGAGCTCCTGGACAGGGGAGCCCTGAAGCTTTCTTT
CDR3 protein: CASGAPGQGSPEAFF

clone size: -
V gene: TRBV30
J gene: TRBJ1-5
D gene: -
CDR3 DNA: TGTGCCTGGAGTGTACGAAGGGGTTTGGGGTGGCCCCAGCATTTT
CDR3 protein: CAWSVRRGLGWPQHF

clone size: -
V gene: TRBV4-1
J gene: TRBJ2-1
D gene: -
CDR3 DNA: TGCGCCAGCAGCCAAGATAATGCGGCGGGATTTTACAATGAGCAGTTCTTC
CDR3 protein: CASSQDNAAGFYNEQFF

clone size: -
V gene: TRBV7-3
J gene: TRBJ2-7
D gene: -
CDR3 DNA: TGTGCCAGCAGCTTATACGAGAGGGGCCCAGGCGAGCAGTACTTC
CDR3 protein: CASSLYERGPGEQYF

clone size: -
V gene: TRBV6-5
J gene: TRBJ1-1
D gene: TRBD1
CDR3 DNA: TGTGCCAGCAGTTACGACAGGGTTCAAGCTTTCTTT
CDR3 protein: CASSYDRVQAFF

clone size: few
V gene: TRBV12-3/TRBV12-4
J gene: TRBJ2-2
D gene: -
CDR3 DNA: TGTGCCATCACGAACACCGGGGAGCTGTTTTTT
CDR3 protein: CAITNTGELFF

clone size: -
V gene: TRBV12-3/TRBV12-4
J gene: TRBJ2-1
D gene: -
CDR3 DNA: TGTGCCAGCAGTTTGAGAACTAGCTACTACAATGAGCAGTTCTTC
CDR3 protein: CASSLRTSYYNEQFF

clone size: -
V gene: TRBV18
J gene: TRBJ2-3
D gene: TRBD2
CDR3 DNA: TGTGCCAGCTCACCACGGCTAGCGGGGGCCGGGGATACGCAGTATTTT
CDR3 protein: CASSPRLAGAGDTQYF

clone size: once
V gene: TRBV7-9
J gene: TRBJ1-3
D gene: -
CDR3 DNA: TGTGCCAGCAGCTTCTTGGTTGTGGGTGAAAACACCATATATTTT
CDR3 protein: CASSFLVVGENTIYF

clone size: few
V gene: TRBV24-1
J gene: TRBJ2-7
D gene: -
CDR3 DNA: TGTGCCACCAGTGACTGGCCAGGACAGGCGGGAGGTCGGCAGTACTTC
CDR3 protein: CATSDWPGQAGGRQYF

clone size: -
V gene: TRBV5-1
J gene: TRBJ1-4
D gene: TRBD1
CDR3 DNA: TGCGCCAGCAGCTTAGGACAGGGTAAAGGCCCTGAAAAACTGTTTTTT
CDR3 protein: CASSLGQGKGPEKLFF

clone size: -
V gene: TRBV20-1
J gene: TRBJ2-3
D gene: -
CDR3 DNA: TGCAGTGCCGCGGGGCCTACTAGCACAGATACGCAGTATTTT
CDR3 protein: CSAAGPTSTDTQYF

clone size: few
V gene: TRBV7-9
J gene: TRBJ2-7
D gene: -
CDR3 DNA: TGTGCCAGCAGCCCTCCAAAAAACCGGGAGCAGTACTTC
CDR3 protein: CASSPPKNREQYF

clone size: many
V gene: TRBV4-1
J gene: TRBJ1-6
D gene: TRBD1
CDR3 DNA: TGCGCCAGCAGCCAAGATAAAGAGGGGACAGGCTCACCCCTCCACTTT
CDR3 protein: CASSQDKEGTGSPLHF

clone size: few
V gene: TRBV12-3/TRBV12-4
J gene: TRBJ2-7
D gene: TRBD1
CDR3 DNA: TGTGCCAGCAGTTTTCGCCCTGGGACAGCCTACGAGCAGTACTTC
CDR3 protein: CASSFRPGTAYEQYF

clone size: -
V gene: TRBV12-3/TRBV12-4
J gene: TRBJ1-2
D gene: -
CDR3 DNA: TGTGCCAGCAGTCACCGACAGAGAGGGAATGGCTACACCTTC
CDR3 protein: CASSHRQRGNGYTF

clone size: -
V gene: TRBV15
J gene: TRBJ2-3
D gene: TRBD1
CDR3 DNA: TGTGCCACCAGCAGAGATCCGACAGGGCTAGATACGCAGTATTTT
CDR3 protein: CATSRDPTGLDTQYF

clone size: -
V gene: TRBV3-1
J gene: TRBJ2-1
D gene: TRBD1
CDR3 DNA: TGTGCCAGCAGCCAAGGTCTCGCTGGACAGGGTAACGAGCAGTTCTTC
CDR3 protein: CASSQGLAGQGNEQFF

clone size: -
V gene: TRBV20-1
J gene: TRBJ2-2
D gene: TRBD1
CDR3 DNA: TGCAGTGCTAATAACAGGGGGCGAAACACCGGGGAGCTGTTTTTT
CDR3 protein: CSANNRGRNTGELFF

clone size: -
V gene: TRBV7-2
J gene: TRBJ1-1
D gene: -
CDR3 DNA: TGTGCCAGCAGCCGCGGGGCGGAATATGAAGCTTTCTTT
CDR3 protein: CASSRGAEYEAFF

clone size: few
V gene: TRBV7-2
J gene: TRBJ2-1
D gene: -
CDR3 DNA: TGTGCCAGCAGCTTAGCGTCAGGGGTTCCCTCGTACAATGAGCAGTTCTTC
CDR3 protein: CASSLASGVPSYNEQFF

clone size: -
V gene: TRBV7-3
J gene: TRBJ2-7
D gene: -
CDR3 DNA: TGTGCCAGCAGCTTACAGTACTTC
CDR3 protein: CASSLQYF

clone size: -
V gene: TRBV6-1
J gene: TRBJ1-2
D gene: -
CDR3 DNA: TGTGCCAGCAGTGAAGCGTCGGGCCAACGGGGCTACACCTTC
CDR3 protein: CASSEASGQRGYTF

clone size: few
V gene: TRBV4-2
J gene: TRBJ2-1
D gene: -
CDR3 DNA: TGTGCCAGCAGCCGAGTAGCTGGGGTTTCCTACAATGAGCAGTTCTTC
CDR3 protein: CASSRVAGVSYNEQFF

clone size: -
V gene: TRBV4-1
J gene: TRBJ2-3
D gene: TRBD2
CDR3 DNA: TGCGCCAGCAGCAGCCCCAGCGGGAGGGCCACAGATACGCAGTATTTT
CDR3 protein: CASSSPSGRATDTQYF

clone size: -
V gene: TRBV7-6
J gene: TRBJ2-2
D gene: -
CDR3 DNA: TGTGCCAGCACCCGTGGAGGAGGAGTAGCCGGGGAGCTGTTTTTT
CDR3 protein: CASTRGGGVAGELFF

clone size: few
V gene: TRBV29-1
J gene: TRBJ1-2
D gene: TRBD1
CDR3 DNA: TGCAGCGTTGAAGATCGAGGGACAGCGGTATATGGCTACACCTTC
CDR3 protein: CSVEDRGTAVYGYTF

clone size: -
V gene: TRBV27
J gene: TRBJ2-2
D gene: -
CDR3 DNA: TGTGCCAGCCCTGGATCGAACACCGGGGAGCTGTTTTTT
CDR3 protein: CASPGSNTGELFF

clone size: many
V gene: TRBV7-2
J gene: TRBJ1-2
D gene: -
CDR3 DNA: TGTGCCAGCAGCTTAATTGGAGGCAAGGTCCTCTATGGCTACACCTTC
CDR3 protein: CASSLIGGKVLYGYTF

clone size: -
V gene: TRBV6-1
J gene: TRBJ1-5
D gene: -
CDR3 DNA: TGTGCCAGCAGAACGACAGCGGGCGAACAGCCCCAGCATTTT
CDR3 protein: CASRTTAGEQPQHF

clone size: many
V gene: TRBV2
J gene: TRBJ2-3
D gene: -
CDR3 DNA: TGTGCCAGCAGCGAATCGGATACGCAGTATTTT
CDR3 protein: CASSESDTQYF

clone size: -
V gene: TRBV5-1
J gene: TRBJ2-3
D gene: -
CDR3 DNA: TGCGCCAGCAGCCCCTACACCAGGGTTACTCGCGCAGATACGCAGTATTTT
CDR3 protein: CASSPYTRVTRADTQYF

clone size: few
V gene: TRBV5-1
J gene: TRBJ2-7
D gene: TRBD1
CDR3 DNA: TGCGCCAGCAGCTTACAGGGGAATGGTCCCTACGAGCAGTACTTC
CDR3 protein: CASSLQGNGPYEQYF

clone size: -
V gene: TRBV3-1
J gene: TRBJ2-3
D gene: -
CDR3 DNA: TGTGCCAGCAGCCAAGGCGGACGGTTTTTTGGCGGGGGCACAGATACGCAGTATTTT
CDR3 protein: CASSQGGRFFGGGTDTQYF

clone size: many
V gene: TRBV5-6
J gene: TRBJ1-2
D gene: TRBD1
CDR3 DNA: TGTGCCAGCAGCCTGGGACAGGGCGAGGGCTACACCTTC
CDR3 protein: CASSLGQGEGYTF

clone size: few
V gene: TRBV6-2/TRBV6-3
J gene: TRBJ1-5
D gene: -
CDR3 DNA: TGTGCCAGCAGTTACTCGCCCACGAGGCAGCCCCAGCATTTT
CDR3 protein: CASSYSPTRQPQHF

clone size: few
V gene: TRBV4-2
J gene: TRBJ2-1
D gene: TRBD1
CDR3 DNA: TGTGCCAGCAGCCAACCAACAGGGGGCAATGAGCAGTTCTTC
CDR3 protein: CASSQPTGGNEQFF

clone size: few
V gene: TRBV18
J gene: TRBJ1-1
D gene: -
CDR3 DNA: TGTGCCAGCTCACCGGAGAACACTGAAGCTTTCTTT
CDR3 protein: CASSPENTEAFF

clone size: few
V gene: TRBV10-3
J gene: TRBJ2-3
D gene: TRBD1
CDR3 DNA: TGTGCCATCAAAGGGGACAGGGGGCAAGATACGCAGTATTTT
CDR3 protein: CAIKGDRGQDTQYF

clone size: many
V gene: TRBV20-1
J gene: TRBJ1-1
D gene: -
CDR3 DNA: TGCAGTGCTAGTAAGGATGCTTTGTTTGAAGCTTTCTTT
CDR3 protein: CSASKDALFEAFF